The 10 T cell receptor beta chains below all came from one sample that was sequenced in a study of T cells in Graves' hyperthyroidism and ophthalmopathy. RNA transcripts yielded amplified TCR beta CDR3 regions. The primer set for the first-round RT-PCR of the TCR CDR3 was HTBI. A single record per CDR3 protein comes from TCRdb applying MiXCR to the multiplex PCR reads. This repertoire shows roughly 710,000 distinct CDR3 sequences, about 35% found once; its top ten account for less than 35%. The sample consisted of blood. The receptors were gathered from a woman in her 40s with Graves' hyperthyroidism.

This clonotype was recorded many times. The chain is built from TRBV9 and TRBJ1-2; D gene unclear. Germline CDR1 and CDR2: SGDLS and YYNGEE. The V gene lost 0 bases and the J gene lost 1 base, with 4 bases spanning the gap. The CDR3 length is 13 residues. For the CDR3, the DNA is TGTGCCAGCAGCGTAGGAAGTAACTATGGCTACACCTTC. This codes for CASSVGSNYGYTF.

The genes are TRBV6-2 or TRBV6-3 and TRBJ1-5; TRBD1 aligns across 8 bases. The CDR3 is 16 amino acids. J gave up 7 bases and V 5 bases, and 13 bases lay outside the gene matches. Germline V gene sequence: CDR1 MNHEY, CDR2 SVGEGT. CDR3 region: CASSTTGQGFGQPQHF. DNA for the CDR3: TGTGCCAGCAGTACGACTGGACAGGGATTCGGCCAGCCCCAGCATTTT.

This chain joins TRBV11-2 and TRBJ1-1; TRBD1 might be the D (5 bases). There are 15 residues in the CDR3. The germline gives CDR1 SGHAT, CDR2 FQNNGV. V lost 7 bases and J lost 1, with 16 bases in between. CDR3 protein: CASTIGGTRNTEAFF. The CDR3 DNA sequence: TGTGCCAGCACCATCGGCGGGACGCGGAACACTGAAGCTTTCTTT.

The rearrangement uses TRBV7-9 and TRBJ1-1; D remains unclear. Trimming cost V 1 base and J 5 bases, with 5 bases left between them. There are 12 residues in the CDR3. Germline CDR1 and CDR2: SEHNR and FQNEAQ (reference sequence). CDR3 bases: TGTGCCAGCAGCTTAGAATTGACTGAAGCTTTCTTT. The encoded protein is CASSLELTEAFF. Using reference TRBV7-9 and TRBJ1-1 for the parts outside the CDR3, the full variable domain is DTGVSQNPRHKITKRGQNVTFRCDPISEHNRLYWYRQTLGQGPEFLTYFQNEAQLEKSRLLSDRFSAERPKGSFSTLEIQRTEQGDSAMYLCASSLELTEAFFGQGTRLTVV.

Only a few counts were recorded for this clonotype. V and J are TRBV7-2 and TRBJ1-4, with D unresolved. V gave up 1 base and J gave up 4 bases, with 13 bases separating them. Germline CDR1 and CDR2: SGHTA and FQGNSA. The CDR3 extends over 16 amino acids. The CDR3, as DNA: TGTGCCAGCAGCTTAGGATGGGGTTCCGGTAATGAAAAACTGTTTTTT. It yields the protein CASSLGWGSGNEKLFF.

This chain joins TRBV4-2 and TRBJ2-1; D call uncertain. V dropped 1 base and J dropped 5 bases, with 6 bases sitting between them. The CDR3 has 13 amino acids. Germline assignment: CDR1 LGHNA and CDR2 YNFKEQ. The CDR3 DNA sequence: TGTGCCAGCAGCCAAGGCAGACACAATGAGCAGTTCTTC. It is translated as CASSQGRHNEQFF.

In this sample, this clonotype turned up a few times. V gene TRBV25-1 combines with J gene TRBJ2-5; 11 bases map to TRBD2. CDR3 length: 14 amino acids. The germline gives CDR1 MGHDK, CDR2 SYGVNS. The CDR3 region is CASGRANRGETQYF. CDR3 nucleotides: TGTGCTAGCGGGAGGGCCAACAGGGGGGAGACCCAGTACTTC.

This clonotype was detected many times. The rearrangement joins TRBV9 to TRBJ1-2, with D perhaps TRBD1 (5 bases). CDR1 SGDLS and CDR2 YYNGEE come from the germline V gene. The CDR3 is made up of 14 amino acids. Between the trimmed V and J ends, which lost 0 bases and 5 bases, there was a span of 11 bases. The DNA of the CDR3 is TGTGCCAGCAGCGTAGATAGGGGAAATTATGGCTACACCTTC. Protein product: CASSVDRGNYGYTF.

The chain has TRBV19 and TRBJ1-1, with D unclear. The CDR3 contains 14 residues. CDR1 is LNHDA and CDR2 is SQIVND in the germline V gene (reference sequence). V was clipped by 3 bases and J by 1 base, with 9 bases between them. The CDR3 loop reads CASSILIGNTEAFF. The CDR3 coding sequence is TGTGCCAGTAGTATTTTGATTGGGAACACTGAAGCTTTCTTT.

This sequence joins TRBV7-9 and TRBJ2-7; 7 bases match TRBD1. There are 14 residues in the CDR3. CDR1 is SEHNR and CDR2 is FQNEAQ in the germline V gene (reference sequence). J lost 5 bases, V lost 5 bases, and 9 bases had no gene match. The CDR3 nucleotides read TGTGCCAGCAGCCACCGGGACAGTGACCACGAGCAGTACTTC. It encodes CASSHRDSDHEQYF.